The 3 T cell receptor beta chains reported below all come from one sample, sequenced in a study of cytomegalovirus exposure and HLA in healthy donors (TCRdb year 2017). Library creation used the immunoSEQ multiplex PCR assay. For the multiplex PCR, a mixture combining 60 forward primers for TCR Vbeta segments and 13 reverse primers for TCR Jbeta segments was used. The table comes from immuneACCESS by way of TCRdb, which keeps in-frame sequences with V and J called. Part of the clones is missing from these tables; in studies checked, under half for an unresolved V gene and the rest for unknown reasons. The sample table lists over 150,000 clones, about 85% of them with a count of one. 1% of the sample belongs to the ten largest clones. Input material: PBMCs. The receptors derive from a boy aged 2 to 9 in good health and CMV-seronegative.

The chain joins TRBV27 to TRBJ2-2; TRBD1 matches 9 bases. Germline CDR1 is MNHEY and CDR2 is SMNVEV (reference sequence). The CDR3 spans 16 residues. V was pared by 2 bases and J by 4 bases, with 5 bases of the junction left unmatched. The CDR3 here is CASSLAPGQGTGELFF. Written as DNA, the CDR3 is TGTGCCAGCAGTTTAGCACCGGGACAGGGCACCGGGGAGCTGTTTTTT.

The chain combines TRBV11-3 with TRBJ2-1, with D perhaps TRBD2 (7 bases). V was trimmed by 2 bases and J by 8 bases, leaving 19 bases between them. The CDR3 consists of 16 residues. Germline values: CDR1 SGHNT, CDR2 YENEEA. The CDR3 here is CASSLSGLGGGDEQFF. As DNA, the CDR3 is TGTGCCAGCAGCTTAAGCGGGTTGGGGGGGGGCGATGAGCAGTTCTTC.

This chain connects TRBV15 to TRBJ1-4, with unresolved D. CDR1 and CDR2 (germline): LNHNV, YYDKDF (reference sequence). The CDR3 loop spans 19 amino acids. V was cut by 3 bases and J by 4 bases, with 24 bases left in between. The CDR3 region is CATSRGGKRPLPINEKLFF. CDR3 nucleotide sequence: TGTGCCACCAGCAGGGGAGGAAAGAGACCGTTGCCGATTAATGAAAAACTGTTTTTT.